The source of this T cell receptor (beta chain) is a study of cytomegalovirus exposure and HLA in healthy donors. The primer mix had 60 Vbeta and 13 Jbeta primers. Clones were sequenced by immunoSEQ multiplex PCR, and TCRdb holds only the in-frame ones, with some missing. The sample includes over 100,000 clones. In regard to this clone: Its cognate antigen is unknown.

Overall study findings and caveats: Exclusion applied to some V segments, including TRBV6-2 and TRBV6-3, as they were indistinguishable. When presence/absence was analysed, sequencing depth was taken to be roughly uniform across donors. A list of 150 or so TCR beta chains associated with cytomegalovirus was given.

V dropped 2 bases and J dropped 8; count of bases not matched to a gene: 5. The CDR3 is 16 amino acids. Germline V gene sequence: CDR1 MGHRA, CDR2 YSYEKL. The gene calls are TRBV4-1 and TRBJ2-1, with TRBD2 identical over 14 bases. The sample comprised PBMCs. The sequence was obtained from a man aged 35-49 years in good health and CMV-seropositive. The CDR3 coding sequence is TGCGCCAGCAGCCAACCGACTAGCGGGAGGGCCCATGAGCAGTTCTTC. It specifies CASSQPTSGRAHEQFF.